This T cell receptor beta chain was sequenced for a study of blood T cells in healthy people across ages. General study findings and limits: The diversity estimates, figures obtained from one million T cells, were considered underestimates.

This CDR3 is built from 13 residues. The V gene's germline CDR1 is SGHRS and CDR2 YFSETQ. The ends were cut back, 4 bases at V and 6 bases at J, with 13 bases in the middle. This clonotype was seen a few times. The target antigen is unknown. Primers used in a second PCR of about 6 to 12 cycles were a sample-barcoded 5' primer and a J-beta primer mix. With 12 random nucleotides, a template-switch adaptor tagged each individual cDNA molecule. TCRdb used MiXCR to reprocess the 5' RACE reads, holding one entry per CDR3 protein. Of 1.8 million or so distinct CDR3 sequences in the sample, 35% to 50% were seen once. Every sample yielded at least 7 million isolated PBMCs.

The rearrangement uses TRBV5-1 and TRBJ1-2, with a tentative D call TRBD1 (6 bases). The sequencing sample was made of blood. The clonotype was recovered from a human donor in good health. CDR3 nucleotide sequence: TGCGCCAGCAGCCCTACCAGGGGACATGGCTACACCTTC. This sequence encodes CASSPTRGHGYTF.